One sample yielded the 13 T cell receptor beta chains listed below, sequenced in a study of low-dose radiotherapy and immunotherapy resistance in tumors. Time point denoted: before trial treatment. Covering alpha and beta chains, TRAV- and TRBV-specific primers were used for the first-strand cDNA. TCRs were put through approximately 20 PCR cycles of amplification with Phusion. A constant-region primer and the V-primer adapter served as the primer pair. In TCRdb, the reads were re-called with MiXCR into one record per CDR3 protein. This table has 57,000 or so distinct CDR3 sequences, 25% appearing once. The sequencing used PBMCs, collected before treatment. All receptors derive from a male donor with prostate cancer.

This clonotype has a count of ten or more. This chain connects TRBV20-1 to TRBJ1-2; D perhaps matches TRBD1 (6 bases). Germline lookup yields CDR1 DFQATT and CDR2 SNEGSKA (reference sequence). This CDR3 spans 14 amino acids. V was pared by 0 bases and J by 8 bases, with 16 bases between. Written as DNA, the CDR3 is TGCAGTGCTAGAGAGGGTCGAAGGGGGAAGGGCTACACCTTC. Protein: CSAREGRRGKGYTF.

The gene calls are TRBV24-1 and TRBJ2-2; 7 bases are shared with TRBD2. CDR1 KGHDR and CDR2 SFDVKD come from the germline V gene. This CDR3 region has 15 residues. Trimming removed 4 bases from V and 6 bases from J; junction bases left unmatched: 7. As DNA, the CDR3 is TGTGCCACCAGTGAGGCTCGGGGGGTTCCCGGGGAGCTGTTTTTT. Its protein product is CATSEARGVPGELFF.

Many counts were recorded for this clonotype. The rearrangement joins TRBV7-9 to TRBJ2-3, with D perhaps matching TRBD2 (6 bases). CDR1 SEHNR and CDR2 FQNEAQ come from the germline V gene (reference sequence). The CDR3 consists of 15 residues. V was shortened by 1 base and J by 3 bases, with 11 bases between the two germline ends. Here the CDR3 DNA reads TGTGCCAGCAGCTTAGTCACGGGAGAGACAGATACGCAGTATTTT. Its protein product is CASSLVTGETDTQYF.

V gene TRBV6-5 combines with J gene TRBJ2-1; TRBD1 is a possible D gene (6 bases). V lost 6 bases and J lost 3, with 9 bases in between. Looked up from germline, CDR1 is MNHEY and CDR2 is SVGAGI. This CDR3 is built from 13 residues. DNA for the CDR3: TGTGCCAGCAGGAGGACAGACTACAATGAGCAGTTCTTC. Its translation: CASRRTDYNEQFF.

At least ten counts were recorded for this clonotype. The CDR3 loop is CASSANAGGRAKNIQYF. CDR3 coding DNA: TGTGCCAGCAGCGCCAACGCGGGGGGTAGGGCCAAAAACATTCAGTACTTC. V usage is TRBV2 and J usage is TRBJ2-4, with 8 bases fitting TRBD2. Germline V lookup: CDR1 SNHLY, CDR2 FYNNEI. The length of the CDR3 is 17 residues. Trimming cost V 6 bases and J 1 base; bases outside gene matches: 11.

This clonotype was recorded many times. This chain uses TRBV28 with TRBJ2-7, with D uncertain. This CDR3 has 12 residues. V lost 8 bases and J lost 6, with 14 bases in between. CDR1 is MDHEN and CDR2 is SYDVKM in the germline V gene. The CDR3 DNA sequence: TGTGCCAGCCTATCCTCTTTGGGCGAGCAGTACTTC. This encodes CASLSSLGEQYF.

This clonotype occurred many times. V usage is TRBV12-3 or TRBV12-4 and J usage is TRBJ2-7; 15 positions match TRBD2. The V gene end was trimmed by 5 bases and the J gene end by 1 base; junction bases not matched to a gene: 3. The length of the CDR3 is 16 residues. The CDR3 here is CASSAGLAGGSYEQYF. The CDR3 DNA is TGTGCCAGCAGTGCGGGACTAGCGGGAGGTTCCTACGAGCAGTACTTC.

This clonotype was observed at least ten times. The chain couples TRBV7-2 to TRBJ2-6, with D perhaps TRBD1 or TRBD2 (6 bases each). Trimming pared 6 bases from V and 0 bases from J, leaving 15 bases between. The germline gives CDR1 SGHTA, CDR2 FQGNSA. The CDR3 sequence is 17 residues long. CDR3 bases: TGTGCCAGCAGAACGAGGGGGGAATACTCTGGGGCCAACGTCCTGACTTTC. It is translated as CASRTRGEYSGANVLTF.

This clonotype was recorded many times. V usage is TRBV12-3 or TRBV12-4 and J usage is TRBJ1-1; D is unresolved. CDR3 length: 11 residues. V lost 5 bases, J lost 9 bases, and 10 bases lay in between. CDR3 region: CASSLDMQAFF. CDR3 nucleotide sequence: TGTGCCAGCAGTCTCGACATGCAAGCTTTCTTT.

This chain links TRBV7-9 with TRBJ2-1; 10 nucleotides align to TRBD2. Germline CDR1 SEHNR, CDR2 FQNEAQ (reference sequence). The V segment lost 2 bases and the J segment 2 bases; nucleotides outside the gene matches: 6. There are 17 residues in the CDR3. The CDR3 here is CASSLTSGVFTYNEQFF. The CDR3, as DNA: TGTGCCAGCAGCTTAACTAGCGGGGTCTTTACCTACAATGAGCAGTTCTTC.

This clonotype was counted many times. V usage is TRBV7-6 and J usage is TRBJ2-7; weak D call: TRBD1 (6 bases). This CDR3 is built from 13 residues. CDR1 is SGHVS and CDR2 is FNYEAQ in the germline V gene. With 1 base removed from V and 3 bases from J, the gap between germline ends came to 7 bases. DNA for the CDR3: TGTGCCAGCAGCTTAGAACAGGGCTACGAGCAGTACTTC. Translation gives CASSLEQGYEQYF.

This clonotype has ten or more counts. The rearrangement joins TRBV13 to TRBJ1-5, with D uncertain. The germline gives CDR1 PRHDT, CDR2 FYEKMQ (reference sequence). Deletions cut 6 bases from V and 0 bases from J, with 3 bases between. CDR3 size: 12 residues. CDR3 sequence reads: CASRYSNQPQHF. The CDR3 nucleotides read TGTGCCAGCAGGTATAGCAATCAGCCCCAGCATTTT. The variable domain in full, with the rest retrieved from reference TRBV13 and TRBJ1-5, is AAGVIQSPRHLIKEKRETATLKCYPIPRHDTVYWYQQGPGQDPQFLISFYEKMQSDKGSIPDRFSAQQFSDYHSELNMSSLELGDSALYFCASRYSNQPQHFGDGTRLSIL.

This clonotype was observed many times. The chain couples TRBV14 to TRBJ2-7; D tentatively fits TRBD1 or TRBD2 (5 bases each). This CDR3 region has 14 residues. Germline V gene lookup returns CDR1 SGHDN and CDR2 FVKESK. V shed 2 bases and J shed 0 bases, with 8 bases lying between them. In DNA, the CDR3 is TGTGCCAGCAGCCAAACCGGGACCTCCTACGAGCAGTACTTC. Its translation is CASSQTGTSYEQYF.